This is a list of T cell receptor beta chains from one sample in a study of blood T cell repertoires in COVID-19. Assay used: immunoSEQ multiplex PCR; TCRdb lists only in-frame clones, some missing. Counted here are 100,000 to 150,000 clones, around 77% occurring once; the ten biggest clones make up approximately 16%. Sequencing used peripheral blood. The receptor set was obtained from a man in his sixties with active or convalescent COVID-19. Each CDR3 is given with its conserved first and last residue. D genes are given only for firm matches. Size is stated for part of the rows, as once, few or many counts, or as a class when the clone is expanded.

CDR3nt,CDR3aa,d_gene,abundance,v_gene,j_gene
TGTGCCAGCGACAGGGGGCCGACAGATACGCAGTATTTT,CASDRGPTDTQYF,TRBD1,.,TRBV28,TRBJ2-3
TGTGCCAGCAGCTTGGGGACAGGGGCCAACGAGCAGTACTTC,CASSLGTGANEQYF,TRBD1,once,TRBV5-6,TRBJ2-7
TGTGCCAGCAGCTTAGTTCAGATCAATCAGCCCCAGCATTTT,CASSLVQINQPQHF,.,.,TRBV7-2,TRBJ1-5
TGTGCCAGCAGCAGGACAGGACTGCGCTCTGGAAACACCATATATTTT,CASSRTGLRSGNTIYF,TRBD1,many,TRBV2,TRBJ1-3
TGTGCCAGCAGCCCGACTTTAGCGGGAGGGGGAGATACGCAGTATTTT,CASSPTLAGGGDTQYF,TRBD2,few,TRBV9,TRBJ2-3
TGTGCCAGCAACAACAGGGATCCTCTGCGTGGCTACACCTTC,CASNNRDPLRGYTF,.,.,TRBV7-2,TRBJ1-2
TGTGCCAGCAGCCAACCATCGGGACTCAGAAGCACAGATACGCAGTATTTT,CASSQPSGLRSTDTQYF,.,.,TRBV14,TRBJ2-3
TGTGCCAGCAGACCTCAGGGGGCCTCCGGGGAGCTGTTTTTT,CASRPQGASGELFF,TRBD1,many,TRBV5-4,TRBJ2-2
TGTGCCAGCAGCCCCTACGGCGGTGCTAATGAAAAACTGTTTTTT,CASSPYGGANEKLFF,.,.,TRBV5-4,TRBJ1-4
TGTGCCAGCAGTCGACAGAGGAACACTGAAGCTTTCTTT,CASSRQRNTEAFF,.,.,TRBV6-5,TRBJ1-1
TGTGCCAGCAGCCGGACAGGCGGCTATGGCTACACCTTC,CASSRTGGYGYTF,TRBD1,.,TRBV5-6,TRBJ1-2
TGCAGCGTTATAGCGAGGGGGATTTCGAACACTGAAGCTTTCTTT,CSVIARGISNTEAFF,.,.,TRBV29-1,TRBJ1-1
TGTGCCAGCACACTAGGCATGGGGGGATTTACTGAAGCTTTCTTT,CASTLGMGGFTEAFF,.,.,TRBV28,TRBJ1-1
TGTGCCAGCAGCCAAACAGGGCCCGATCAGCCCCAGCATTTT,CASSQTGPDQPQHF,.,.,TRBV6-5,TRBJ1-5
TGTGCCAGCAGCCGGACAGGGGTTAACTATGGCTACACCTTC,CASSRTGVNYGYTF,TRBD1,.,TRBV7-2,TRBJ1-2
TGCGCCAGCAGCTTGGCCGGGACAGACCTCTACGAGCAGTACTTC,CASSLAGTDLYEQYF,TRBD1,once,TRBV5-1,TRBJ2-7
TGTGCCAGCAGCTGGACGGGAGGGCCTGGCACAGATACGCAGTATTTT,CASSWTGGPGTDTQYF,TRBD2,.,TRBV5-5,TRBJ2-3
TGTGCCAGCAGTTTCGACAGGGGCTACACCTTC,CASSFDRGYTF,.,once,TRBV28,TRBJ1-2
TGTGCCAGCAGCCCCACCGGGACTAGCAATGGAGAGACCCAGTACTTC,CASSPTGTSNGETQYF,TRBD2,.,TRBV5-5,TRBJ2-5
TGTGCCAGCATGCGGGGCCGGGACAGGAACAATGAGCAGTTCTTC,CASMRGRDRNNEQFF,TRBD1,.,TRBV6-5,TRBJ2-1
TGCGCCAGCAGCTTGGCCCTTCGGGACAATGAGCAGTTCTTC,CASSLALRDNEQFF,.,.,TRBV5-1,TRBJ2-1
TGTGCCAGCAGCTTAGTGGGGGGGGCGAATCAGCCCCAGCATTTT,CASSLVGGANQPQHF,.,.,TRBV7-9,TRBJ1-5
TGTGCCAGCAGCCCTAGACAGGGTACTGAAGCTTTCTTT,CASSPRQGTEAFF,TRBD1,.,TRBV11-2,TRBJ1-1
TGTGCCAGCAGTCCTCCCGCGAGAGATACGCAGTATTTT,CASSPPARDTQYF,.,.,TRBV28,TRBJ2-3
TGTGCCAGCAGTACCCGACAGCTCCAAGCTTTCTTT,CASSTRQLQAFF,.,.,TRBV28,TRBJ1-1
TGTGCCAGCGTTTCGACGAGGAAAACTGAAGCTTTCTTT,CASVSTRKTEAFF,.,.,TRBV25-1,TRBJ1-1
TGTGCCAGCAGCTCCTTCCCGCCGGGACAGGGGAACAATGAGCAGTTCTTC,CASSSFPPGQGNNEQFF,TRBD1,.,TRBV7-3,TRBJ2-1
TGTGCCAGCAGTCCCCAGAGGTATCGGTTATGGGCCGGGGAGCTGTTTTTT,CASSPQRYRLWAGELFF,.,.,TRBV27,TRBJ2-2
TGTGCCAGCAGTGACATCAGCGGGGAGGGCTCCTACAATGAGCAGTTCTTC,CASSDISGEGSYNEQFF,TRBD2,.,TRBV2,TRBJ2-1
TGTGCCAGCAGCTCAATTGACAGGGGGCCTTCTAATGAAAAACTGTTTTTT,CASSSIDRGPSNEKLFF,TRBD1,.,TRBV7-9,TRBJ1-4
TGTGCCAGCAGTCCGACAGGGCGCAATCAGCCCCAGCATTTT,CASSPTGRNQPQHF,TRBD1,few,TRBV2,TRBJ1-5
TGTGCCAGCAGCCAGGGGCTAGCGGGACGGGGTGAGCAGTTCTTC,CASSQGLAGRGEQFF,TRBD2,.,TRBV3-1/TRBV3-2,TRBJ2-1
TGTGCCAGCGGGACTTATAATTCACCCCTCCACTTT,CASGTYNSPLHF,.,.,TRBV6-6,TRBJ1-6
TGTGCCAGCAGTTTTCGGGGGAGCTCCTCCTACGAGCAGTACTTC,CASSFRGSSSYEQYF,.,.,TRBV6-5,TRBJ2-7
TGTGCCAGCAGTCGTCGATCTAGCGGTCTTGGCGCCCAGTACTTC,CASSRRSSGLGAQYF,TRBD2,once,TRBV27,TRBJ2-5
TGCAGCGTCGAGAGCTGGAGCCCTAACTATGGCTACACCTTC,CSVESWSPNYGYTF,.,.,TRBV29-1,TRBJ1-2
TGCGCCAGCAGCGGGAGCACAGCGGGAAACACCATATATTTT,CASSGSTAGNTIYF,.,.,TRBV5-1,TRBJ1-3
TGTGCCAGCAGAATTGCGGGCGGCTACACCTTC,CASRIAGGYTF,.,few,TRBV28,TRBJ1-2
TGTGCCAGCAGCCTGTCCGGGACTAGCGGGAGGGCCATTTATACGCAGTATTTT,CASSLSGTSGRAIYTQYF,TRBD2,.,TRBV7-2,TRBJ2-3
TGTGCCAGCAGTTACCGACGGGTCGGGGAGCTGTTTTTT,CASSYRRVGELFF,.,medium-sized,TRBV6-5,TRBJ2-2
TGCGCCAGCAGCCAAGACTCGGGGGGGATGAAAAAACTGTTTTTT,CASSQDSGGMKKLFF,.,.,TRBV4-1,TRBJ1-4
TGTGCCAGCAGCTTAGGCGGAGGCAGGGGAAGGTACAATGAGCAGTTCTTC,CASSLGGGRGRYNEQFF,.,.,TRBV11-3,TRBJ2-1
TGTGCCAGCAGCTTAGCGGGAGGGCAAGAGACCCAGTACTTC,CASSLAGGQETQYF,TRBD2,.,TRBV7-3,TRBJ2-5
TGTGCCACCAGTGCCGCCCCGGGGACGGGGGGCCTCTACAATGAGCAGTTCTTC,CATSAAPGTGGLYNEQFF,.,.,TRBV24-1,TRBJ2-1